Sequencing of this TCR beta chain was carried out in a study of cytomegalovirus exposure and HLA in healthy donors (dated 2017 in TCRdb). Describing the broader study: In an earlier analysis of approximately 500 of the donors, 276 Gb of sequence data and 90 million to 120 million unique TCR beta sequences from roughly 190 million T cells were reported. An early release that covered some 640 HLA-typed donors contained approximately 290 gigabases of sequencing data and around 85 million unique TCR sequences. The genetic ancestry cluster associated with self-reported Caucasian donors included approximately 85% of the 300 to 400 genotyped donors. The study aimed to test whether signatures of past pathogen exposure could be identified by cataloging public T cell receptors. Using immunosequencing, the study profiled T cell repertoires from around 680 subjects and related those repertoires to cytomegalovirus serostatus. In addition to the first cohort of approximately 650 subjects, a separate validation cohort of 100 to 150 different subjects was used. High-throughput TCR immunosequencing, statistical association of individual TCRs with disease status, and machine learning were combined to predict cytomegalovirus infection status. In a later analysis, previously published TCR beta repertoires from more than 500 donors were re-analyzed and high-resolution HLA genotyping was added so that TCR occurrence patterns could be studied. The later analysis used no new phenotypic data to find candidate immune exposures, relying instead on TCR beta sequences and their occurrence across donors. In an earlier analysis of roughly 600 of the donors, high-throughput TCR beta sequencing was used to judge whether each TCR beta V gene segment behaved as functional or pseudogenic. Donor age, sex, ethnicity and CMV serostatus were compiled alongside the repertoire data. In a later genetic analysis, genome-wide SNP genotypes for about three fifths of the roughly 670 donors were used, and that subset was treated as a discovery cohort. All discovery cohort repertoires had been generated using a single sequencing platform. HLA typing covered class I and class II loci at four-digit resolution. Typing coverage varied by locus: roughly 629-640 donors for A, B, C, DRB1 and DQB1; roughly 560 for DQA1; about 590 for DPA1; roughly 450 for DPB1. Roughly 5 DR-DQ haplotypes were handled as single units for association and clustering, since linkage in the cohort was strong. Among about 400 genotyped donors of the cohort, an average of about 240,000 unique TCR beta nucleotide sequences was sequenced per donor, of which about 18% were non-productive. The full study reports these points: A further reported finding was that TCR beta sequences accurately predicted the HLA-A and HLA-B alleles for most subjects in the first cohort. A later analysis associated roughly 17,000 TCR beta sequences with specific HLA alleles at a false discovery rate of 0.05. Most TCR sequences were seen in very few donors, while some public TCRs were found in many individuals. In a later analysis, HLA-associated TCR beta chains were found to be more clonally expanded and to have lower generation probabilities than equally common non-associated chains. According to a later genetic analysis, donors in an Asian-associated ancestry cluster had fewer N-insertions in productive TCRs than the approximately 630-donor mean. When HLA alleles, especially DR and DQ, strongly co-occurred, attributing TCR associations to individual alleles was difficult. In vitro tests confirmed that three of the cytomegalovirus-associated TCR beta chains recognize cytomegalovirus antigens. According to a later analysis, TCR association rates differed among HLA loci, with DRB1 alleles showing the most associated TCRs and HLA-C alleles showing the fewest. It was suggested by the authors that the approach could potentially be generalized to other disease states and immunological phenotypes. Roughly uniform sequencing depth across donors was assumed in presence/absence analyses, although this assumption may not hold. A later genetic analysis associated a missense DCLRE1C variant with V-gene and J-gene trimming of TCR beta chains, and an independent cohort replicated the association. According to a later analysis, most CMV-associated TCR beta chains appeared to be HLA-restricted, and the HLA associations seemed to be driven largely by CMV exposure. The sequencing pipeline was judged likely to have produced a cluster of highly shared sequence variants as a technical artifact. A later analysis reported that several top co-occurrence clusters appeared linked to parvovirus B19, influenza, CMV and Epstein-Barr virus. The cohort was sequenced for TCR beta chains only, and without alpha or paired-chain data the features that could be detected were limited. In an earlier analysis of approximately 590 of the donors, most TCR beta V segments appeared in productive rearrangements about 87% or about 30% of the time, broadly matching IMGT annotations. For the cohort, immune exposure information was limited to CMV serostatus. A total of roughly 160 TCR beta chains were listed by the study as associated with cytomegalovirus. Because HLA typing was unavailable for some donors at each locus, only the typed subset was used in association tests. Roughly 15 rarely observed V segments, including chromosome 9 orphons, were excluded from the earlier analysis of about 610 of the donors because counts were too low. In both the original and validation cohorts, the classifier was reported to diagnose cytomegalovirus status with high specificity and sensitivity. Linkage disequilibrium might explain the correlated functional status among segregating V segments, but an unknown experimental factor could not be excluded.

The method behind the library was the immunoSEQ multiplex PCR assay. The multiplex PCR relied on a mix of 60 forward primers for TCR Vbeta segments and 13 reverse primers for TCR Jbeta segments. Amplification of the CDR3 region of rearranged TCR beta genes was performed with a multiplex PCR assay on genomic DNA. The Illumina HiSeq System was used to sequence the amplified TCR beta libraries as 87-base-pair reads. In the source study's methods: Across the 700 or so repertoires, a later analysis counted tens of millions of unique TCR beta chains, roughly 11 million of which were shared by at least two donors. Raw reads were error-corrected and collapsed into unique sequences by a nearest-neighbor algorithm in which closely related sequences were merged to remove PCR and sequencing errors. CDR3 sequences were aligned to IMGT reference sequences to assign V, D and J gene segments. For a sequence to be retained, at least a six-nucleotide match to both a V gene segment and a J gene segment was required. A rearrangement counted as productive if the CDR3 had no stop codons and remained in frame with V and J, and every other rearrangement counted as non-productive. CDR3 was defined by IMGT convention, running from the second conserved V-encoded cysteine to the conserved J-encoded phenylalanine. The earlier analysis of about 500 of the donors excluded sequences that lacked an unambiguous match to a single V gene segment. An earlier analysis of several hundred of the donors classified V segments as functional when productive rearrangements were above 56.7% and as segregating when the standard deviation between donors was above 5%. A statistical classification framework was built for diagnosing cytomegalovirus status from the catalog of TCR beta chain sequences. V and J gene assignment, in a later analysis, came from comparing TCR nucleotide sequences with IMGT/GENE-DB human TR gene sequences. In a later analysis, CDR3 sequences and most-parsimonious VDJ recombination scenarios were assigned using the TCRdist pipeline. In a later analysis, each TCR beta chain was defined by its CDR3 amino acid sequence together with its V-gene family, and reads without a unique V-gene family were excluded. To address suspected cross-contamination and a sequencing artifact, a later analysis removed approximately 590 highly shared, low-generation-probability nucleotide sequences. A later analysis calculated a clonal expansion index for each public chain from normalized within-repertoire ranks of inferred template counts. In a later analysis, generation probabilities were computed with a VDJ recombination model fitted to out-of-frame rearrangements, and the resulting probabilities were checked against IGoR. In a later analysis, TCR-TCR, TCR-HLA and TCR-CMV co-occurrence was scored with hypergeometric tests, and a repertoire-size bias correction was applied to TCR pairs. False discovery rates were estimated in a later analysis by permuting HLA or CMV assignments 20 times. In a later analysis, co-occurring TCRs were grouped using DBSCAN, with TCRdist sequence similarity added in when clustering inside HLA-allele-positive subsets. For co-occurrence clustering, repertoires with fewer than 30,000 or more than 120,000 public chains were excluded, along with about five repertoires with anomalous nucleotide sharing. TCRdb carries this immuneACCESS record with in-frame sequences only. Its versions omit some clonotypes, under half of them owing to an unresolved V gene in the studies checked, with the rest unexplained. The V and J calls and clone size were taken over from that table, and D and trimming were inferred from the DNA. The sample table shows about 230,000 clones, and more than 75% are seen once. Of the sample, roughly 0.26% falls within the top ten clones.

The cohort was made up of hundreds of healthy bone marrow donors. At the time of sampling, all cohort members were nominally healthy, though unrecorded immune exposures were likely present. The donor tested CMV seronegative and was one of the 352 seronegative cohort members. A peripheral blood sample was collected from each donor, and TCR beta sequencing was performed on peripheral blood mononuclear cells. Genomic DNA was extracted from the blood cell samples with the Qiagen DNeasy Blood Extraction Kit. Regarding this clone: The antigen it recognizes is unknown. Per-base quality was not reported, and no clone a single base away is much larger than it.

The sequenced sample consisted of PBMCs. This clonotype was sampled from a girl aged 2 to 10 in good health and CMV-seronegative.

The nucleotide sequence is TGTGCCAGTAGTGTGGGTCTAGCCCGCGCTTCGTTCTACAATGAGCAGTTCTTC. Translation gives CASSVGLARASFYNEQFF. Recombination linked TRBV19 to TRBJ2-1; tentative D gene TRBD2, with 5 bases matching. Including cysteine and phenylalanine, the CDR3 has 18 amino acids. Just CDR3 DNA is preserved here, 54 bases in frame from base 1. V and J lose 5 bases and 3 bases, and a span of 23 bases separates them. The germline V gene (reference sequence) specifies LNHDA as CDR1 and SQIVND as CDR2.